This T cell receptor (beta chain) came from a study of shared clonotypes between healthy human individuals. Study background: CD8 memory received one plate per donor, CD8 naive two, CD4 memory three and CD4 naive three.

The CDR3 contains 12 residues. Per the germline V gene, CDR1 is WSHSY and CDR2 is SAAADI. The V gene lost 3 bases and the J gene lost 10 bases, with 10 bases spanning the gap. In the case of this clone: The identical CDR3 is also encoded by other nucleotide sequences in the sample.

CD4+ cell separation produced CD45RA+ naive and CD45RA-negative memory subsets. Method: immunoSEQ multiplex PCR; TCRdb's copy keeps in-frame clones and lacks some. Altogether some 1,100,000 clones are present, around 82% being singletons, with the ten largest covering around 0.47%. The genes are TRBV10-2 and TRBJ2-1, with unresolved D. The sequenced sample consisted of memory CD4+ T cells from PBMCs. Described subset: CD45RA-negative fraction. The clonotype was recovered from a man younger than 35 in good health. Some clones in this sample may be carry-over from other donors' samples. The CDR3 DNA sequence: TGCGCCAGCAGTGAATCGTGGGGAGAGCAGTTCTTC. Encoded protein: CASSESWGEQFF.